Sequencing of this T cell receptor (beta chain) was carried out in a study of identical twins. TCRdb re-called the 5' RACE reads through MiXCR, storing one row per CDR3 protein. This table holds 220,000 or so distinct CDR3 sequences, 7% found once. V shed 4 bases, J shed 0 bases, and the junction held 6 bases outside the gene matches. CDR3 length equals 18 residues. Germline V gene lookup returns CDR1 WNHNN and CDR2 SYGVQD (reference sequence). Study-wide results and limits: Conclusions were drawn cross-sectionally by statistical analysis, without following the same donors.

This clonotype was observed many times. Its antigen is unidentified. The data also belong to a second study, concerning yellow fever vaccine responses in identical twins. As that report states: Reports say the vaccine T cell response in twins looked partly convergent and partly personalized.

The sequencing input was memory (CD45RO+) T cells sorted from blood. The TCR originated in a woman between 18 and 29 years old in good health. The chain links TRBV10-1 to TRBJ2-3; 14 positions agree with TRBD2. DNA of the CDR3: TGCGCCAGCAGTGGAGGGACTAGCGGGAGAGCTAGCACAGATACGCAGTATTTT. Encoded protein: CASSGGTSGRASTDTQYF.